This is a list of T cell receptor beta chains from one sample in a study of blood T cell repertoires in COVID-19. TCRdb's copy holds only in-frame clones and misses some; the assay was immunoSEQ multiplex PCR. The sample holds 300,000 or so clones, around 87% seen once. Material for sequencing was peripheral blood. The receptors come from a woman aged 50 to 60 who had recovered from COVID-19. Both conserved end residues are part of each CDR3.

J gene: TRBJ1-2; V gene: TRBV4-3; CDR3 protein: CASSQVGAENYGYTF
J gene: TRBJ1-1; V gene: TRBV19; CDR3 protein: CASGDLQGNTEAFF
J gene: TRBJ2-1; V gene: TRBV3-1/TRBV3-2; CDR3 protein: CASSRGRDAEQFF
J gene: TRBJ1-5; V gene: TRBV28; CDR3 protein: CASSPRQGYNQPQHF
J gene: TRBJ2-1; V gene: TRBV27; CDR3 protein: CASKDSQFSYNEQFF
J gene: TRBJ2-1; V gene: TRBV13; CDR3 protein: CASSRQVTLDEQFF
J gene: TRBJ2-3; V gene: TRBV15; CDR3 protein: CATSSSLLGLAQRNTDTQYF
J gene: TRBJ2-7; V gene: TRBV5-1; CDR3 protein: CASSFAGSYEQYF
J gene: TRBJ2-3; V gene: TRBV4-2; CDR3 protein: CASSQGLAGSDTQYF
J gene: TRBJ2-7; V gene: TRBV21-1; CDR3 protein: CASSNPKRRQGEQYF
J gene: TRBJ1-6; V gene: TRBV7-9; CDR3 protein: CASSLGAGTGSTTPLHF
J gene: TRBJ1-2; V gene: TRBV28; CDR3 protein: CASSLGQGRYTF
J gene: TRBJ2-3; V gene: TRBV14; CDR3 protein: CASSRGSREWSDTQYF
J gene: TRBJ2-2; V gene: TRBV28; CDR3 protein: CASSQPTGTGELFF
J gene: TRBJ1-2; V gene: TRBV28; CDR3 protein: CASSSLNYGYTF
J gene: TRBJ1-4; V gene: TRBV27; CDR3 protein: CASSLAQVRGRVPAVNEKLFF
J gene: TRBJ1-2; V gene: TRBV28; CDR3 protein: CASSQGQGSYGYTF
J gene: TRBJ1-2; V gene: TRBV5-6; CDR3 protein: CASSLRSTTRGYTF